Shown below are 2 T cell receptor beta chains from a single sample sequenced in a study of post-analysis software for immune sequencing data. Study-wide findings and caveats: Controls had lower frequencies than patients of a few TRBV segments, which included TRBV5-6, TRBV5-1 and TRBV20-1.

Unique molecular identifiers featured in each of the TCR beta cDNA libraries. TCRdb processed the PCR reads anew with MiXCR; each CDR3 protein has one entry. The data show around 770,000 distinct CDR3 sequences, around 45% seen once. These receptors lack a known antigen. The material sequenced was blood. All receptors come from a girl under 18 with multiple sclerosis.

The V and J genes are TRBV12-3 or TRBV12-4 and TRBJ2-6; D not resolved. Trimming left V 6 bases short and J 4 bases short, with 13 bases between. This CDR3 region has 15 residues. The CDR3 loop reads CASRESWSGANVLTF. The CDR3 DNA follows: TGTGCCAGCAGAGAGAGCTGGAGCGGGGCCAACGTCCTGACTTTC.

The chain uses TRBV27 and TRBJ1-1, with 9 bases identical to TRBD1. The V gene end was trimmed by 5 bases and the J gene end by 1 base; junction bases not matched to a gene: 2. There are 14 residues in the CDR3. Germline loops: CDR1 MNHEY, CDR2 SMNVEV (reference sequence). This chain's CDR3 is CASSGQGTNTEAFF. The CDR3, as DNA: TGTGCCAGCAGTGGACAGGGGACGAACACTGAAGCTTTCTTT.